This T cell receptor (beta chain) came from a study of control samples from healthy donors and cancer patients. Sequencing was performed with immunoSEQ multiplex PCR; in TCRdb, only in-frame clones are kept and a portion is missing. The sample shows over 110,000 clones, roughly 92% of them seen only once. The CDR3 is 15 residues long. The V segment lost 6 bases and the J segment 2 bases; nucleotides outside the gene matches: 4. Germline V lookup: CDR1 SEHNR, CDR2 FQNEAQ (reference sequence). This chain joins TRBV7-9 and TRBJ2-7; 13 positions agree with TRBD2. Material for sequencing was blood. The sequence was collected from a man aged 30-40 years in good health. This CDR3 reads CASSLGLAGPYEQYF. As DNA, the CDR3 is TGTGCCAGCAGTTTGGGACTAGCGGGACCCTACGAGCAGTACTTC.